This T cell receptor (beta chain) came from a study of CD4 and CD8 cells across lung adenocarcinoma regions. MiXCR, run by TCRdb on the PCR reads, gives a single entry per CDR3 protein. The sample shows nearly 9,500 distinct CDR3 sequences, approximately 46% of them seen only once. The CDR3 is made up of 15 amino acids. Germline assignment: CDR1 MNHEY and CDR2 SVGAGI. Trimming at V came to 6 bases and at J to 10 bases, leaving 11 bases not matched to a gene. The patients had localized lung adenocarcinoma, a non-small cell subtype. The sample comprised CD8+ T cells from the margin of a lung tumor. This clonotype originated in a female donor with lung adenocarcinoma. The CD4 and CD8 labels of this study may be unreliable. The V and J genes are TRBV6-5 and TRBJ2-1, with TRBD2 matching 11 bases. The CDR3 DNA reads TGTGCCAGCAGGGTTACTAGCGGGAGTGGGTACGAGCAGTTCTTC. As protein: CASRVTSGSGYEQFF.